This T cell receptor (beta chain) was sequenced for a study of technical replicates of blood from a few donors. The protocol was immunoSEQ multiplex PCR, while the TCRdb copy is restricted to in-frame clones and leaves out a portion. The sample lists approximately 92,000 clones; around 95% were seen once. CDR3 length equals 17 residues. V lost 2 bases and J lost 0; bases outside the gene matches: 0. In germline, CDR1 is ENHRY, CDR2 SYGVKD. The rearrangement uses TRBV10-3 and TRBJ2-1; 14 bases map to TRBD2. The sequence derives from a human donor in good health. The sequenced sample consisted of T cells isolated from PBMCs. CDR3 in DNA: TGTGCCATCAGTGAGGGACTAGCGGGAGGCTCCTACAATGAGCAGTTCTTC. Translating gives CAISEGLAGGSYNEQFF.